This T cell receptor beta chain is drawn from a study of blood T cells in healthy people across ages (dated by TCRdb to the mid-2010s). Concerning the study at large: In model experiments, roughly one uniquely barcoded TCR beta cDNA molecule per two T cells was captured by template switching. Using deep sequencing normalized with unique cDNA molecular identifiers, the study measured how TCR beta repertoire diversity changes with age. To avoid experimental bias, donors of different ages were distributed randomly across sequencing lanes. The study analyzed two additional independent replicas of 1 million unique cDNA reads from the same blood draw for two donors, one aged 18 to 30 and one aged 80 or older. The donors were divided into four age groups: young (average approximately 15 years), middle-aged (approximately 39), aged (roughly 60) and long-lived (around 87).

With respect to this clonotype: Its specific antigen is unknown. Per-base qualities were not stored, and no clone one base away is much larger.

The roughly 37 donors, aged about 6 to 95 years, were systemically healthy Caucasian individuals from Russia. Each donor gave ten milliliters of peripheral blood, drawn into EDTA-treated Vacutainer tubes. Ficoll-Paque density-gradient centrifugation was used to isolate PBMCs, with at least 7 million per sample. Total RNA, at least 6 micrograms per sample, was extracted from PBMCs with Trizol reagent. The percentages of naive CD45RAhigh/CD27high T cells were determined by flow cytometry on a PBMC aliquot from every donor. What the work shows at the level of the full study, not this receptor alone: The CMV infection status of donors was not known, potentially confounding age-related changes in expanded clonotypes. Because profiling used bulk unsorted PBMCs, naive and antigen-experienced compartments could not be compared conclusively. Total diversity estimates from one million sequenced T cells were considered lower bounds and underestimates. Compared with the aged group, the long-lived group had more naive CD4+ T cells, fewer expanded clones and increased TCR diversity, suggesting age selection. Observed TCR beta diversity per million T cells fell roughly linearly with age, and a significant reduction was already apparent by age about 36. A strong correlation was found between observed TCR beta diversity and the percentage of naive T cells measured by flow cytometry.

Library preparation used 5' RACE. Sequencing relied on an Illumina HiSeq 2500. A second PCR of roughly 6 to 11 cycles was run with a J-beta primer mix and a sample-barcoded 5' primer. A template-switch 5' adaptor carrying 12 random nucleotides introduced a unique molecular identifier onto each TCR beta cDNA molecule. At least 2.5 million CDR3-containing paired-end reads were obtained from each sample. First-strand cDNA synthesis was performed from all RNA using the Mint cDNA synthesis kit, with priming by a TRBC-specific oligonucleotide. Following uracil-DNA glycosylase treatment, all cDNA underwent a first 18-cycle PCR with the universal primers M1SS and BC2_uni_R. In the source study's methods: For normalization, 1 million high-quality reads, each with a distinct molecular identifier, were randomly selected from each sample. Reads sharing molecular identifiers were discarded rather than binned into consensus sequences. MiTCR, set to a Q25 quality threshold and the strictest error-elimination algorithm, was used for CDR3 identification, clonotype clustering and error correction. A nonparametric unseen species model with Euler transformation was used to estimate a lower bound on total TCR beta diversity. TCRdb reanalyzed the raw reads on its own, using fastp at Q25 for trimming and MiXCR for clone calling, and kept in-frame beta chains. Rows with a matching CDR3 protein are joined into one entry that keeps the most common DNA and genes. These V and J calls derive from TCRdb rather than the authors' analysis. For this sample the table gives about a million distinct CDR3 sequences, of which about 51% were detected only once. About 21% of the sample lies in the top ten.

This TCR came from a woman aged 60-75 years in good health. Sequenced input: blood.

CDR3 sequence: CATSDTNRGAGPETQYF. The DNA sequence is TGTGCCACCAGTGATACCAACAGGGGTGCCGGTCCGGAGACCCAGTACTTC. The rearranged chain carries TRBV24-1 and TRBJ2-5; TRBD1 aligns with 7 central bases. Compared with germline, V lacks 3 bases and J lacks 5 bases; bases without a gene match: 14. The germline V gene encodes CDR1 KGHDR and CDR2 SFDVKD. Spanning cysteine to phenylalanine, the CDR3 consists of 17 amino acids. Of all the DNA, just the CDR3 is kept, 51 bases in frame from base 1.